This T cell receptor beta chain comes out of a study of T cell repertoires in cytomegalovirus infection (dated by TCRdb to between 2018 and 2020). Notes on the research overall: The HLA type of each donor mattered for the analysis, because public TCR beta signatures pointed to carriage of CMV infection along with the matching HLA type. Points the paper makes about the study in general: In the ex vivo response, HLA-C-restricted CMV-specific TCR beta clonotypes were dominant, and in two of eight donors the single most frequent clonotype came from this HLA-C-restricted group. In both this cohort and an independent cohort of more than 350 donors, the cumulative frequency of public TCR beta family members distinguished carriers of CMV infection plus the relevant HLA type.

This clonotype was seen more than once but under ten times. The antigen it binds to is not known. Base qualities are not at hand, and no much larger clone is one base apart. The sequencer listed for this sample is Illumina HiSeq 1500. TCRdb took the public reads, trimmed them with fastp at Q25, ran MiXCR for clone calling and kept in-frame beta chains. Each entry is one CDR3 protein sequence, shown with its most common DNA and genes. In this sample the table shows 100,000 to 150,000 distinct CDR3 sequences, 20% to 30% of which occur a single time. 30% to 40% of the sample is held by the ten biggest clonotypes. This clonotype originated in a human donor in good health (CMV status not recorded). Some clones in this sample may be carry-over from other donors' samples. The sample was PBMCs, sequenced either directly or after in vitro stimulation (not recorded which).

The nucleotides read TGTGCCAGCTCACCACACGGGAGGGGATCCGGGGAGCTGTTTTTT. Translated, it gives CASSPHGRGSGELFF. The receptor chain draws on TRBV18 and TRBJ2-2, and TRBD2 aligns with 8 junction nucleotides. Measured from the cysteine to the phenylalanine, the CDR3 is 15 residues long. Of the read, only the CDR3 DNA is kept; its 45 bases are in frame from base 1. V loses 1 base at its end and J loses 6 bases; junction bases beyond the gene matches: 4. For CDR1 and CDR2, the germline V gene lists KGHSH and LQKENI.